This TCR beta chain derives from a study of cytomegalovirus exposure and HLA in healthy donors. In the study overall: The early release's HLA-typed donors yielded some 85 million unique TCRs. The study placed about 86% of its 398 genotyped donors in the Caucasian-associated ancestry cluster.

Primers for the PCR totalled 60 Vbeta and 13 Jbeta. Using immunoSEQ multiplex PCR, the repertoire was profiled, and TCRdb retains in-frame clones only, with some absent. This sample has under 200,000 clones, with around 79% found just once. Study results and limitations: A later analysis showed TCR association rates differing by HLA locus, peaking at DRB1 and lowest at HLA-C.

Turning to this clone: No antigen is known for it.

The clonotype comes from a woman in her thirties or forties in good health and CMV-seronegative. Material: PBMCs.

The CDR3 sequence is CATSRDLGTSNSGELFF. As DNA, the CDR3 is TGTGCCACCAGCAGAGATCTCGGGACTAGCAATTCCGGGGAGCTGTTTTTT. V gene TRBV15 combines with J gene TRBJ2-2; 9 bases agree with TRBD2. V gave up 0 bases and J gave up 6 bases; unmatched junction bases: 8. The CDR3 covers 17 residues. The germline gives CDR1 LNHNV, CDR2 YYDKDF (reference sequence).